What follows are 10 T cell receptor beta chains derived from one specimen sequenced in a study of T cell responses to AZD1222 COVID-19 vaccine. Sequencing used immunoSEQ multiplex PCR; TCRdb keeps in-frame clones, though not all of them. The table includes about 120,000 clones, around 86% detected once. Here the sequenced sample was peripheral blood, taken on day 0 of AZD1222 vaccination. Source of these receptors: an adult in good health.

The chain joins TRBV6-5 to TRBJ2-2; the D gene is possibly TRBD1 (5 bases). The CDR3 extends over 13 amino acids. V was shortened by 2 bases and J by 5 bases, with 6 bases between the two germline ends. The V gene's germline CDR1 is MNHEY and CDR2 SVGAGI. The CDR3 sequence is CASSYGATGELFF. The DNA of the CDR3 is TGTGCCAGCAGTTACGGGGCGACCGGGGAGCTGTTTTTT.

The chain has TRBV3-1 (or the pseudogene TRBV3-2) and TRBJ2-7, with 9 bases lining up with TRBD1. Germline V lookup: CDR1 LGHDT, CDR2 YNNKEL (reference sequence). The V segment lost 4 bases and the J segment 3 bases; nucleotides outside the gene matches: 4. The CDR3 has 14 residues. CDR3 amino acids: CASSRRGQGYEQYF. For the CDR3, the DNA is TGTGCCAGCAGCCGACGGGGACAGGGCTACGAGCAGTACTTC.

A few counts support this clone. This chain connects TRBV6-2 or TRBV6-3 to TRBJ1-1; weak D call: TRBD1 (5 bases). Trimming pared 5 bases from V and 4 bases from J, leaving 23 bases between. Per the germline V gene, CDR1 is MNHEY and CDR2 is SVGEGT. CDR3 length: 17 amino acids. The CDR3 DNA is TGTGCCAGCAGTCCGTTAGGGTTGACCGACCAGGGCACTGAAGCTTTCTTT. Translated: CASSPLGLTDQGTEAFF.

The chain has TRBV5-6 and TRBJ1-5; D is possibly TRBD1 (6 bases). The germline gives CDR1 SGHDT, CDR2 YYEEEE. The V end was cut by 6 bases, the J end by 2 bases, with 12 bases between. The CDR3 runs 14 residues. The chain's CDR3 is CASTKGGGNQPQHF. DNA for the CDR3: TGTGCCAGCACCAAAGGGGGAGGCAATCAGCCCCAGCATTTT.

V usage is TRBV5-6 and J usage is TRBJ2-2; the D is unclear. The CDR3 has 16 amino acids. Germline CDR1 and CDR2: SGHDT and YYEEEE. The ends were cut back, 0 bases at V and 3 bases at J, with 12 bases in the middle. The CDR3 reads CASSLGARAYTGELFF. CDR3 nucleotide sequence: TGTGCCAGCAGCTTGGGGGCCCGTGCATACACCGGGGAGCTGTTTTTT.

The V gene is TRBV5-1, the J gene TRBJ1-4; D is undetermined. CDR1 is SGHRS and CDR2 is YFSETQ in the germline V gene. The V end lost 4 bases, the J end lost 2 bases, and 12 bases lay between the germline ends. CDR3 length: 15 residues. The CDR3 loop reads CASSDSRVTNEKLFF. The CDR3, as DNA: TGCGCCAGCAGCGATAGTAGGGTCACTAATGAAAAACTGTTTTTT. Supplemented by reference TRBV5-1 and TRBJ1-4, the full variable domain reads KAGVTQTPRYLIKTRGQQVTLSCSPISGHRSVSWYQQTPGQGLQFLFEYFSETQRNKGNFPGRFSGRQFSNSRSEMNVSTLELGDSALYLCASSDSRVTNEKLFFGSGTQLSVL.

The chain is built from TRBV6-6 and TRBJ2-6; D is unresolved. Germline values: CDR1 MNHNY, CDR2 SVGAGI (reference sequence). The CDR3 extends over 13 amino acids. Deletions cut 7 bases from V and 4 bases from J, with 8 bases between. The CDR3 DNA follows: TGTGCCAGCAAGGGTGTGGGGGCCAACGTCCTGACTTTC. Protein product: CASKGVGANVLTF.

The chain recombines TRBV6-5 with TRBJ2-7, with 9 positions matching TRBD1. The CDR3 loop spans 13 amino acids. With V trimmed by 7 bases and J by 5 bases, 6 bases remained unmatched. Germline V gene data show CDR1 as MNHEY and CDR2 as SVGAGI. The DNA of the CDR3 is TGTGCCAGCATCGGGACAGGGTTGAACGAGCAGTACTTC. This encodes CASIGTGLNEQYF.

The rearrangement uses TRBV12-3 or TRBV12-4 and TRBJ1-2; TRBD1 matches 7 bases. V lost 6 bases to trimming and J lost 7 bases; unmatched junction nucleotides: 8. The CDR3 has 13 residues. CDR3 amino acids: CASRRRGRRGYTF. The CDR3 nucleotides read TGTGCCAGCAGGAGGAGGGGGCGGCGTGGCTACACCTTC.

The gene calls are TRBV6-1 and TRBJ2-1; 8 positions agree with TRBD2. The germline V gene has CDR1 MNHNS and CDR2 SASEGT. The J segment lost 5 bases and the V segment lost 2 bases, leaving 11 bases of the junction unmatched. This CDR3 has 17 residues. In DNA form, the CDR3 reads TGTGCCAGCAGTGAAAGGGTAGGGACTAGTAATCACAATGAGCAGTTCTTC. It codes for CASSERVGTSNHNEQFF.